This T cell receptor (beta chain) was found in a study of blood T cell repertoires in COVID-19. Study at large: From the United States, Italy and Spain came samples of acute and convalescent COVID-19.

Study processing details: Amplifying reference gene primers gave estimates of nucleated cell counts. Produced via immunoSEQ multiplex PCR; TCRdb's table is partial and in-frame only. The DNA gave D and trimming, while V, J and clone size come from that table. The repertoire holds around 130,000 clones, approximately 84% seen once, with more than 3% in the top ten. Participants were aged roughly 18 to 89 years from about two dozen US areas. Participant-given clinical history determined each cohort assignment. This TCR was sampled from a woman aged 50 to 60 with acute COVID-19. The sequencing sample was made of PBMCs or T cells enriched from blood (not recorded which).

The CDR3 is CASSQDWLAGSYEQYF. The CDR3 nucleotides are TGTGCCAGCAGCCAAGACTGGCTAGCGGGGTCCTACGAGCAGTACTTC. The genes are TRBV3-1 (or the pseudogene TRBV3-2) and TRBJ2-7, with 9 bases fitting TRBD2. V gave up 0 bases and J gave up 1 base; unmatched junction bases: 4. This CDR3 contains 16 residues. Looked up from germline, CDR1 is LGHDT and CDR2 is YNNKEL (reference sequence).